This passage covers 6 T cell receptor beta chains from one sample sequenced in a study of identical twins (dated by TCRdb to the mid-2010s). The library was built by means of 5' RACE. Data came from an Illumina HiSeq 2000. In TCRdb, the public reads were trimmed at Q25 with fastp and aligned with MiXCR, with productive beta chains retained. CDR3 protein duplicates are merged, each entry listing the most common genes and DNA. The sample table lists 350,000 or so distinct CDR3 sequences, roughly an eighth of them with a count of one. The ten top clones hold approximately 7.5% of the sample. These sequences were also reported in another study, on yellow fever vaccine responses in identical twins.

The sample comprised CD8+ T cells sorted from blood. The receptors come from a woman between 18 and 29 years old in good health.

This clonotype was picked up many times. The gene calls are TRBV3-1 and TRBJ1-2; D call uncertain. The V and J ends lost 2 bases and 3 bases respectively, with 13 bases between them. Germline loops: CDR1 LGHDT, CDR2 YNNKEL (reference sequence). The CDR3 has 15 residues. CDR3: CASSQTNQQDYGYTF. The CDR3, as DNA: TGTGCCAGCAGCCAAACAAATCAGCAAGACTATGGCTACACCTTC.

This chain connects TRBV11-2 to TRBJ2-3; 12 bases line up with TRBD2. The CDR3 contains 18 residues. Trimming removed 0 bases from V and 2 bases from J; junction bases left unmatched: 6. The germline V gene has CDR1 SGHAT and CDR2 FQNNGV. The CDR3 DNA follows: TGTGCCAGCAGCTTAGATAGGACTAGCGGGGTAGACACAGATACGCAGTATTTT. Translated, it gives CASSLDRTSGVDTDTQYF.

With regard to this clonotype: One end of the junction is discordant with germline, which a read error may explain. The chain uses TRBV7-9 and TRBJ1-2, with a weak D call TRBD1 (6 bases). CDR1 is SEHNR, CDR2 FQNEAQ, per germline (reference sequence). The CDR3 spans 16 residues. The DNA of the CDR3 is TGTGCCAGCAGCGGACGAGAGACAGGAACCAACTATGACTACACCTTC. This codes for CASSGRETGTNYDYTF.

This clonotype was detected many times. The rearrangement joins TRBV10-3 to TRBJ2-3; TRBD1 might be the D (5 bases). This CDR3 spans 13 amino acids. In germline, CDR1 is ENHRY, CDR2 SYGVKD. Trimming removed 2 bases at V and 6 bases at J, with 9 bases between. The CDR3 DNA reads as TGTGCCATCAGTGAGACAGGTCCTGATACGCAGTATTTT. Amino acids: CAISETGPDTQYF.

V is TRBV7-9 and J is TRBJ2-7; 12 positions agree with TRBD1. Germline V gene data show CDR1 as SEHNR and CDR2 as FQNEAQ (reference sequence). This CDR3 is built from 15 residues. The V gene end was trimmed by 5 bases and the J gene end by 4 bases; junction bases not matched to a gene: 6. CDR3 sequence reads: CASSQGQGAIYEQYV. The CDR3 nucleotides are TGTGCCAGCAGCCAGGGACAGGGGGCTATTTACGAGCAGTACGTC.

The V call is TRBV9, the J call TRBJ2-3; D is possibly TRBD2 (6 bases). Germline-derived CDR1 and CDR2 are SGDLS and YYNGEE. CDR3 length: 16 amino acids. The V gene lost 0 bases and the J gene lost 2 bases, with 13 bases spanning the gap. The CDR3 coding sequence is TGTGCCAGCAGCGTAGGGGTCGGGCGGGACACAGATACGCAGTATTTT. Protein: CASSVGVGRDTDTQYF. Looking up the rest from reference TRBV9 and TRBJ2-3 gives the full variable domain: DSGVTQTPKHLITATGQRVTLRCSPRSGDLSVYWYQQSLDQGLQFLIQYYNGEERAKGNILERFSAQQFPDLHSELNLSSLELGDSALYFCASSVGVGRDTDTQYFGPGTRLTVL.